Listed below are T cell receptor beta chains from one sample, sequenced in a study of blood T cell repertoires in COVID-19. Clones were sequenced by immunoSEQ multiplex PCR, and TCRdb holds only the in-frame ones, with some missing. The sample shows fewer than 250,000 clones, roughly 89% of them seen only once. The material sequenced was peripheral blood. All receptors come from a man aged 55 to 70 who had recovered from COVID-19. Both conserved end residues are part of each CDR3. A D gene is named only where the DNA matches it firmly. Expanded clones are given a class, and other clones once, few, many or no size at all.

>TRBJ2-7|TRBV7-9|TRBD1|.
TGTGCCAGCAGCTTCCCTTGGGACAGCGCTGAGCAGTACTTC
CASSFPWDSAEQYF
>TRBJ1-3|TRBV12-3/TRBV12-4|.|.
TGTGCCAGCAGTTTTGGACAGACAAACACCATATATTTT
CASSFGQTNTIYF
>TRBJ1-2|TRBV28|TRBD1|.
TGTGCCAGCAGCGGGAAGAACAGGGGTGGCTACACCTTC
CASSGKNRGGYTF
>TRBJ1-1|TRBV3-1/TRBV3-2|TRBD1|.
TGTGCCAGCAGCGCCAGGACAGGGGGCGCGTACACTGAAGCTTTCTTT
CASSARTGGAYTEAFF
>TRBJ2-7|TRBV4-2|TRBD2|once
TGTGCCAGCAGCCCCCGGGCTAGCGGGGGGGGTTTTAAGTACGAGCAGTACTTC
CASSPRASGGGFKYEQYF
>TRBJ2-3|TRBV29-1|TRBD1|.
TGCAGCGTAGCGCGGACCGACAGGGGTAGTACAGATACGCAGTATTTT
CSVARTDRGSTDTQYF
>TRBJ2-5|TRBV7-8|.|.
TGTGCCAGCAGCCCTCAGGGTTGGGAGACCCAGTACTTC
CASSPQGWETQYF
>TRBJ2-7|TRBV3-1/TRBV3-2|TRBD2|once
TGTGCCAGCAGCCCGGACGGAGGGACTAGAGCCTACGAGCAGTACTTC
CASSPDGGTRAYEQYF
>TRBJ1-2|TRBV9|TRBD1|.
TGTGCCAGCAGCGTAGCGGGTACTCAGGGGGGCCGGGGCTACACCTTC
CASSVAGTQGGRGYTF
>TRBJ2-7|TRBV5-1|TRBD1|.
TGCGCCAGCAGCTGGGCCGGGACAGATGCCTACGAGCAGTACTTC
CASSWAGTDAYEQYF
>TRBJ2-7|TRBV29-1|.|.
TGCAGCGTTGCGGAGGGGGCGAGAACCTACGAGCAGTACTTC
CSVAEGARTYEQYF